This TCR beta chain comes out of a study of blood T cell repertoires in COVID-19. Study summary: Italy, Spain and the United States were the sources of the convalescent and acute COVID-19 samples. T cells, B-cell-depleted T cells, or PBMCs provided the cDNA or gDNA that served as material.

Authors' data handling: Amplifying reference gene primers gave estimates of nucleated cell counts. TCRdb keeps only in-frame clones here, not all; method: immunoSEQ multiplex PCR. V, J and clone size derive from that table, while D and trimming were established from the DNA sequence. The sample lists roughly 190,000 clones; around 86% were seen once. Sequencing used peripheral blood. The TCR sequence derives from a middle-aged woman with acute or convalescent COVID-19.

Written as DNA, the CDR3 is TGTGCCAGCAGCGCCTGTACAGGGGGTCGGGACGAGCAGTACTTC. Its translation: CASSACTGGRDEQYF. The chain has TRBV21-1 and TRBJ2-7; TRBD1, the table's D call, lacks a check against the DNA. TRBV21-1 is an annotated pseudogene. The CDR3 is 15 residues long.